The clone carrying this T cell receptor beta chain was picked up one time. This sample is drawn from a study of T cell changes during pregnancy in multiple sclerosis. Profiling relied on immunoSEQ multiplex PCR, and the TCRdb table lists in-frame clones only, not all of them. The sample has fewer than 40,000 clones; 90% to 95% are singletons. The CDR3 sequence is 15 residues long. CDR1 and CDR2 from the germline V gene are SGHAT and FQDESV (reference sequence). V dropped 3 bases and J dropped 2; count of bases not matched to a gene: 5. The source was CD4+ T cells from peripheral blood mononuclear cells, collected in the second trimester of pregnancy. The TCR comes from a female donor with multiple sclerosis, enrolled in a pregnancy study. The V call is TRBV11-1, the J call TRBJ1-1, with 8 bases aligning to TRBD1. For the CDR3, the DNA is TGTGCCAGCAGCTTCCGGACAGGGCTTAACACTGAAGCTTTCTTT. Its protein product is CASSFRTGLNTEAFF.